Given below is one TCR beta chain in context. The sequencing template was cDNA reverse transcribed from extracted RNA. TCRdb keeps only in-frame clones here, not all; method: immunoSEQ multiplex PCR. Among 160,000 or so clones, 67% were seen once, and the ten largest hold 9.5% to 12%. This sample is drawn from a study of CD8+ T cells in alopecia areata. Overall study context: The drug, tofacitinib, lasted 6 to 18 months, followed by 6 months off drug.

Trimming removed 4 bases from V and 2 bases from J, with 12 bases in between. The length of the CDR3 is 15 residues. The germline V gene has CDR1 SEHNR and CDR2 FQNEAQ (reference sequence). This clonotype originated in a human donor with alopecia areata. This sample comprised CD8+ T cells sorted from blood, obtained at week 0. The chain uses TRBV7-9 and TRBJ2-1; TRBD1 might be the D (6 bases). The CDR3, as DNA: TGTGCCAGCAGCTGGGGGCAGGGTACCTACAATGAGCAGTTCTTC. Translated, it gives CASSWGQGTYNEQFF.